A single sample gave rise to the 19 T cell receptor beta chains below, sequenced in a study of CD8 T cells in ankylosing spondylitis. Study results and caveats: Apparently characteristic of ankylosing spondylitis blood was a TCR beta motif (fewer than 10 highly homologous variants).

TCRdb reprocessed the 5' RACE reads with MiXCR, giving one entry per CDR3 protein. The data contain some 700,000 distinct CDR3 sequences, about 20% of them singletons. The antigens of these receptors remain unknown. Sequencing used blood, either unsorted or a sorted T cell fraction (not recorded which). The origin of the receptors is a male donor with ankylosing spondylitis.

There are many counts of this clonotype. The V and J genes are TRBV20-1 and TRBJ1-5; perhaps TRBD1 as D (6 bases). Germline V gives CDR1 DFQATT, CDR2 SNEGSKA (reference sequence). This CDR3 is built from 15 residues. The V and J ends lost 6 bases and 4 bases respectively, with 19 bases between them. CDR3 DNA sequence: TGCAGTGCAAAAATCACCGGGACATTAAATCAGCCCCAGCATTTT. Its translation: CSAKITGTLNQPQHF.

This clonotype has only a few counts. V usage is TRBV2 and J usage is TRBJ2-2; 9 bases are a match to TRBD2. The CDR3 has 14 residues. Germline CDR1 SNHLY, CDR2 FYNNEI. V shed 6 bases, J shed 6 bases, and the junction held 5 bases outside the gene matches. CDR3 in DNA: TGTGCCAGCAGGGCCGGGACTAGCTCCGGGGAGCTGTTTTTT. Translating gives CASRAGTSSGELFF.

The chain joins TRBV10-3 to TRBJ2-3, with 11 positions matching TRBD1. This CDR3 spans 16 amino acids. V gave up 5 bases and J gave up 3 bases; unmatched junction bases: 7. Germline CDR1 is ENHRY and CDR2 is SYGVKD. The CDR3: CAISSRTGGFTDTQYF. For the CDR3, the DNA is TGTGCCATCAGTAGTAGGACAGGGGGCTTTACAGATACGCAGTATTTT.

This clonotype has just a few counts. This chain uses TRBV7-2 with TRBJ2-2; maybe TRBD2 (7 bases). CDR3 length: 16 residues. The ends were cut back, 0 bases at V and 5 bases at J, with 13 bases in the middle. Germline values: CDR1 SGHTA, CDR2 FQGNSA. The CDR3 nucleotides read TGTGCCAGCAGCTTAGCGGGGGGGGCCGGTACCGGGGAGCTGTTTTTT. This encodes CASSLAGGAGTGELFF.

This chain joins TRBV6-2 or TRBV6-3 and TRBJ1-6; 7 nucleotides line up with TRBD1. The CDR3 is 17 residues long. J gave up 7 bases and V 4 bases, and 13 bases lay outside the gene matches. The V gene's germline CDR1 is MNHEY and CDR2 SVGEGT. CDR3 nucleotide sequence: TGTGCCAGCAGTTTGCGACAGGGAGCAAGGTCGAATTCACCCCTCCACTTT. It codes for CASSLRQGARSNSPLHF.

This clonotype was recorded a few times. The chain employs TRBV9 and TRBJ2-3, with D perhaps matching TRBD1 (6 bases). This CDR3 spans 17 amino acids. Trimming pared 0 bases from V and 3 bases from J, leaving 17 bases between. Looked up from germline, CDR1 is SGDLS and CDR2 is YYNGEE. CDR3 region: CASSVGASGDVTDTQYF. For the CDR3, the DNA is TGTGCCAGCAGCGTAGGAGCTTCAGGGGATGTGACAGATACGCAGTATTTT.

This clonotype was seen more than once but under ten times. This sequence joins TRBV27 and TRBJ2-3; the match to TRBD2 covers 9 bases. V shed 6 bases, J shed 4 bases, and the junction held 2 bases outside the gene matches. The germline CDR1 and CDR2 sequences are MNHEY and SMNVEV (reference sequence). The length of the CDR3 is 13 residues. CDR3 protein: CASSGLAPDTQYF. The CDR3 region has the DNA TGTGCCAGCAGCGGACTAGCGCCAGATACGCAGTATTTT.

This clonotype was found a few times. The CDR3 is CATSDLANEQFF. For the CDR3, the DNA is TGTGCCACCAGTGATTTAGCCAATGAGCAGTTCTTC. The chain combines TRBV24-1 with TRBJ2-1; D is unclear. Per germline, CDR1 KGHDR and CDR2 SFDVKD. The CDR3 contains 12 residues. V dropped 1 base and J dropped 6 bases, with 3 bases sitting between them.

This clonotype was seen ten or more times. V and J are TRBV12-5 and TRBJ2-7, with D perhaps TRBD2 (6 bases). The CDR3 sequence is 13 residues long. V gave up 5 bases and J gave up 0 bases, with 8 bases separating them. Germline V lookup: CDR1 LGHNT, CDR2 FRNRAP. CDR3: CASGRELSYEQYF. For the CDR3, the DNA is TGTGCTAGTGGTCGGGAGCTCTCCTACGAGCAGTACTTC.

The chain links TRBV18 to TRBJ1-2; TRBD1 aligns across 8 bases. The CDR3 sequence is 14 residues long. Germline CDR1 is KGHSH and CDR2 is LQKENI. Trimming cost V 3 bases and J 7 bases; bases outside gene matches: 7. CDR3 in DNA: TGTGCCAGCTCACCGTCGCAGGGGGCTAGTGGCTACACCTTC. This gives the protein CASSPSQGASGYTF.

A few counts support this clonotype. The V and J genes are TRBV10-2 and TRBJ2-7; TRBD1 is a possible D gene (5 bases). The CDR3 sequence is 13 residues long. CDR1 and CDR2 (germline): WSHSY, SAAADI. The V end was cut by 10 bases, the J end by 0 bases, with 13 bases between. The CDR3 is CATTDTLSYEQYF. The CDR3 DNA reads as TGCGCCACCACGGACACCCTCTCCTACGAGCAGTACTTC.

A few counts support this clonotype. CDR3 sequence: CASSLISSAWSYNEQFF. Written as DNA, the CDR3 is TGTGCCAGCAGCTTGATTAGTAGCGCTTGGTCCTACAATGAGCAGTTCTTC. The chain joins TRBV7-9 to TRBJ2-1, with TRBD2 as a possible D gene (5 bases). V was pared by 3 bases and J by 1 base, with 16 bases between. CDR1 and CDR2 (germline): SEHNR, FQNEAQ (reference sequence). CDR3 length equals 17 residues.

This clonotype was observed a handful of times. The CDR3 nucleotides are TGTGCCAGCAGCTTAGTGGGGGGGACAGAATACAATGAGCAGTTCTTC. Its protein product is CASSLVGGTEYNEQFF. V usage is TRBV7-2 and J usage is TRBJ2-1; D is tentatively TRBD1 or TRBD2 (7 bases each). This CDR3 spans 16 amino acids. Germline lookup yields CDR1 SGHTA and CDR2 FQGNSA. Trimming removed 1 base at V and 4 bases at J, with 14 bases between.

This clonotype has a handful of counts. The chain joins TRBV5-1 to TRBJ2-6; a weak D match, TRBD1 (6 bases). The CDR3 covers 15 residues. The V end was cut by 2 bases, the J end by 4 bases, with 10 bases between. The germline V gene has CDR1 SGHRS and CDR2 YFSETQ. CDR3 DNA sequence: TGCGCCAGCAGCTTCACAGGGTACGGGGCCAACGTCCTGACTTTC. Translating gives CASSFTGYGANVLTF.

This clonotype turned up a few times. CDR3 residues: CSVGTSPYTIYF. CDR3 sequence (DNA): TGCAGCGTTGGGACGTCTCCCTACACCATATATTTT. The rearrangement joins TRBV29-1 to TRBJ1-3; D is unresolved. The CDR3 sequence is 12 residues long. The germline V and J ends were trimmed by 4 bases and 8 bases, with 12 bases remaining between them. Germline loops: CDR1 SQVTM, CDR2 ANQGSEA.

This clonotype showed up just a few times. CDR3 residues: CAIGWGGNQPQHF. Written as DNA, the CDR3 is TGTGCCATCGGATGGGGCGGCAATCAGCCCCAGCATTTT. V gene TRBV10-3 combines with J gene TRBJ1-5; TRBD1 is a possible D gene (5 bases). CDR3 length equals 13 residues. The V end lost 8 bases, the J end lost 2 bases, and 10 bases lay between the germline ends. Looked up from germline, CDR1 is ENHRY and CDR2 is SYGVKD.

This chain connects TRBV6-1 to TRBJ1-1; D may be TRBD1 (6 bases). V lost 7 bases and J lost 1, with 19 bases in between. In germline, CDR1 is MNHNS, CDR2 SASEGT. The CDR3 consists of 16 residues. The CDR3 DNA sequence: TGTGCCAGCAACCGAGGGAGGGGGTACGAGAACACTGAAGCTTTCTTT. Amino acid sequence: CASNRGRGYENTEAFF.

This clonotype was counted only a few times. V is TRBV12-3 or TRBV12-4 and J is TRBJ1-1; D possibly corresponds to TRBD1 (6 bases). CDR3 length: 16 amino acids. The V end was cut by 7 bases, the J end by 1 base, with 19 bases between. This chain's CDR3 is CASKWTGGAENTEAFF. The CDR3 DNA reads TGTGCCAGCAAGTGGACGGGGGGCGCTGAGAACACTGAAGCTTTCTTT.

The sample holds a few counts of this clonotype. The chain's CDR3 is CASSPTETPGTGELFF. In DNA, the CDR3 is TGCGCCAGCAGCCCGACCGAGACCCCGGGCACCGGGGAGCTGTTTTTT. The chain employs TRBV5-1 and TRBJ2-2, with D unclear. CDR1 and CDR2 (germline): SGHRS, YFSETQ. The CDR3 extends over 16 amino acids. The V end lost 4 bases, the J end lost 4 bases, and 17 bases lay between the germline ends.